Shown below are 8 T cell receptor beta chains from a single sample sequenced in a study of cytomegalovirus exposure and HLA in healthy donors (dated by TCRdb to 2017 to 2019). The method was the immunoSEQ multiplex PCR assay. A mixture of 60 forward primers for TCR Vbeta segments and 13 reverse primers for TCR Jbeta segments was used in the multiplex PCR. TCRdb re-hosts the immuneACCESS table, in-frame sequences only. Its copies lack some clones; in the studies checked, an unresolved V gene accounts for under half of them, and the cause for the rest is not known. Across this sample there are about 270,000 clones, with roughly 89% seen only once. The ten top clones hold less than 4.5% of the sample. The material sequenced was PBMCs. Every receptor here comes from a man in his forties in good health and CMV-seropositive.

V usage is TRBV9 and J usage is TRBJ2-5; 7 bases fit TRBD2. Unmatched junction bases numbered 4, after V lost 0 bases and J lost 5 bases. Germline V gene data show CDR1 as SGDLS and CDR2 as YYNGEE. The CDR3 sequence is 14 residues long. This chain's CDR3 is CASSVGEGQETQYF. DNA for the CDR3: TGTGCCAGCAGCGTAGGGGAGGGCCAGGAGACCCAGTACTTC.

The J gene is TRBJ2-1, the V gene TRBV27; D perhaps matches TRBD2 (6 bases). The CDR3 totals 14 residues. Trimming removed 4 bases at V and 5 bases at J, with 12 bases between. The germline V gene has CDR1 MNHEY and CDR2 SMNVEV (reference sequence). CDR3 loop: CASSSGSRDNEQFF. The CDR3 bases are TGTGCCAGCAGTTCCGGGAGCAGGGACAATGAGCAGTTCTTC.

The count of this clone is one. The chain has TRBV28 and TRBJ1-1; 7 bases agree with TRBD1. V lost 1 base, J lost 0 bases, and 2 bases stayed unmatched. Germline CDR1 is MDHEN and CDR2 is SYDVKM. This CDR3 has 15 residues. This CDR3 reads CASSLFRGMNTEAFF. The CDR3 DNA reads TGTGCCAGCAGTTTATTCAGGGGGATGAACACTGAAGCTTTCTTT.

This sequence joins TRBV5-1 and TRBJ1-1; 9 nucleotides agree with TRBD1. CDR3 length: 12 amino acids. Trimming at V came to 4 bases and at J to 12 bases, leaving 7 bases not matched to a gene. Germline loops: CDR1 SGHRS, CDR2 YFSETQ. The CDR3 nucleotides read TGCGCCAGCAGCCTAACAGGGGGCATAACTTTCTTT. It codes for CASSLTGGITFF.

CDR3 nucleotide sequence: TGTGCCAGCAGTGAACGTCCGAACACTGAAGCTTTCTTT. As protein: CASSERPNTEAFF. The chain combines TRBV6-1 with TRBJ1-1; D gene uncertain. The V gene's germline CDR1 is MNHNS and CDR2 SASEGT. V lost 2 bases, J lost 1 base, and 5 bases lay in between. The CDR3 totals 13 residues.

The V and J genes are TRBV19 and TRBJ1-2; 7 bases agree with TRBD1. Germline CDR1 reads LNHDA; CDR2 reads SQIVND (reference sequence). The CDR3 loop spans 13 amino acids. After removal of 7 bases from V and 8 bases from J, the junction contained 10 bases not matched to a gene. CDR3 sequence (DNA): TGTGCCAGTATCACAGGACAGGCTGGCGGCTACACCTTC. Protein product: CASITGQAGGYTF.

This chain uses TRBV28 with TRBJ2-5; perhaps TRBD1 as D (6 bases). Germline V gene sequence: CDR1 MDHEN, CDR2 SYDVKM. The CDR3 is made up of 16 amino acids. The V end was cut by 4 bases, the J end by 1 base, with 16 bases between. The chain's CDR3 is CASSSLRTESQETQYF. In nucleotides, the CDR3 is TGTGCCAGCAGTTCCCTCCGGACAGAGTCCCAAGAGACCCAGTACTTC. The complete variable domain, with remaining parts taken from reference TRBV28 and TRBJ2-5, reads DVKVTQSSRYLVKRTGEKVFLECVQDMDHENMFWYRQDPGLGLRLIYFSYDVKMKEKGDIPEGYSVSREKKERFSLILESASTNQTSMYLCASSSLRTESQETQYFGPGTRLLVL.

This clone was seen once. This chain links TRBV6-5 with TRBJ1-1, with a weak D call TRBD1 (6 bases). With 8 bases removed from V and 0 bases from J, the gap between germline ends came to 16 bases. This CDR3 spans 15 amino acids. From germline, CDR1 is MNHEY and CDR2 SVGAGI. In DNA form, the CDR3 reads TGTGCCAGCGCCACAGCCCACAGGGTGAACACTGAAGCTTTCTTT. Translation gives CASATAHRVNTEAFF.